Listed below are T cell receptor beta chains from one sample, sequenced in a study of CD8 T cells in ankylosing spondylitis. MiXCR, applied by TCRdb to the 5' RACE reads, yields one record per CDR3 protein. The sample lists around 130,000 distinct CDR3 sequences; about 7% were seen once. Sequenced sample: blood, either unsorted or a sorted T cell fraction (not recorded which). The receptor source for this set is a male donor with ankylosing spondylitis or in good health (not recorded which). Each CDR3 is given with its conserved first and last residue. Fields, in order: J gene, V gene, D gene, clone size, CDR3 protein, CDR3 DNA. A D gene is named only where the DNA matches it firmly. The size field reads how often the clone was seen (once, few, many) or a class if it is expanded.

j_gene: TRBJ2-7; v_gene: TRBV5-1; d_gene: NA; abundance: many; CDR3aa: CASSTDRYEQYF; CDR3nt: TGCGCCAGCAGCACCGACAGGTACGAGCAGTACTTC
j_gene: TRBJ1-1; v_gene: TRBV5-1; d_gene: NA; abundance: many; CDR3aa: CASSSRAGEGMNTEAFF; CDR3nt: TGCGCCAGCAGCTCCCGGGCAGGGGAAGGCATGAACACTGAAGCTTTCTTT
j_gene: TRBJ2-5; v_gene: TRBV3-1; d_gene: TRBD2; abundance: many; CDR3aa: CASSLLAGQRETQYF; CDR3nt: TGTGCCAGCAGCCTTCTAGCGGGGCAACGAGAGACCCAGTACTTC
j_gene: TRBJ2-7; v_gene: TRBV29-1; d_gene: NA; abundance: many; CDR3aa: CSAVVGGSYEQYF; CDR3nt: TGCAGCGCCGTTGTTGGGGGCTCATACGAGCAGTACTTC
j_gene: TRBJ2-3; v_gene: TRBV6-5; d_gene: TRBD1; abundance: many; CDR3aa: CASSNRGPSDTQYF; CDR3nt: TGTGCCAGCAGTAACAGGGGTCCGTCAGATACGCAGTATTTT
j_gene: TRBJ2-1; v_gene: TRBV21-1; d_gene: NA; abundance: many; CDR3aa: CASNRFGQARNEQFF; CDR3nt: TGTGCCAGCAACAGATTCGGACAGGCACGCAATGAGCAGTTCTTC
j_gene: TRBJ2-2; v_gene: TRBV4-2; d_gene: NA; abundance: many; CDR3aa: CASRDSSANTGELFF; CDR3nt: TGTGCCAGCCGGGACTCCTCGGCGAACACCGGGGAGCTGTTTTTT
j_gene: TRBJ1-1; v_gene: TRBV5-1; d_gene: NA; abundance: many; CDR3aa: CASSLAGSGAVAFF; CDR3nt: TGCGCCAGCAGCTTGGCGGGTTCAGGGGCGGTTGCTTTCTTT
j_gene: TRBJ2-6; v_gene: TRBV20-1; d_gene: NA; abundance: many; CDR3aa: CSAISPVSSGANVLTF; CDR3nt: TGCAGTGCTATAAGCCCGGTCTCCTCTGGGGCCAACGTCCTGACTTTC
j_gene: TRBJ2-3; v_gene: TRBV20-1; d_gene: NA; abundance: many; CDR3aa: CSARETNDIYDTQYF; CDR3nt: TGCAGTGCTAGAGAGACGAACGACATATACGATACGCAGTATTTT